Listed here is a single TCR beta chain. Here immunoSEQ multiplex PCR was the method, and the copy in TCRdb shows in-frame clones only, minus some. The repertoire has some 350,000 clones, roughly nine tenths of them found once; the top ten carry about 3%. This specimen belongs to a study of blood T cell repertoires in COVID-19. Study-level information: T cells, B-cell-depleted T cells, or PBMCs supplied cDNA or gDNA.

Germline loops: CDR1 SGHVS, CDR2 FNYEAQ. The germline V and J ends were trimmed by 3 bases and 1 base, with 12 bases remaining between them. The CDR3 totals 15 residues. The clonotype originates from a woman aged 25 to 39 with COVID-19, enrolled during active disease. The source material was peripheral blood. The chain recombines TRBV7-6 with TRBJ2-5; D call uncertain. The chain's CDR3 is CASSLGPHSQETQYF. The CDR3 nucleotides are TGTGCCAGCAGCTTGGGCCCACATTCCCAAGAGACCCAGTACTTC.